A single sample gave rise to the 22 T cell receptor beta chains below, sequenced in a study of blood T cells in healthy people across ages. Combining a sample-barcoded 5' primer with a J-beta primer mix, a second PCR ran for about 7 to 12 cycles. TCRdb redid the calling of the 5' RACE reads with MiXCR, one entry per CDR3 protein. The table has fewer than 900,000 distinct CDR3 sequences, roughly two fifths seen once. The sample taken for sequencing was blood. The receptors shown here come from a woman aged 60-70 years in good health.

In this sample, this clonotype turned up a few times. The V call is TRBV29-1, the J call TRBJ1-2; no clear D. V was trimmed by 3 bases and J by 2 bases, leaving 4 bases between them. CDR1 is SQVTM and CDR2 is ANQGSEA in the germline V gene. The CDR3 is 11 residues long. For the CDR3, the DNA is TGCAGCGTTGAGCGGAACTATGGCTACACCTTC. This codes for CSVERNYGYTF.

This clonotype was seen a few times. The chain recombines TRBV5-1 with TRBJ2-1, with a tentative D call TRBD1 (6 bases). This CDR3 contains 14 residues. The germline CDR1 and CDR2 sequences are SGHRS and YFSETQ. Trimming left V 1 base short and J 5 bases short, with 10 bases between. The DNA of the CDR3 is TGCGCCAGCAGCTTGCTGGGGGCCCACAATGAGCAGTTCTTC. It encodes CASSLLGAHNEQFF.

V is TRBV4-1 and J is TRBJ2-3, with TRBD2 as a possible D gene (6 bases). Germline CDR1 MGHRA, CDR2 YSYEKL. CDR3 length: 15 amino acids. Trimming cost V 0 bases and J 4 bases, with 11 bases left between them. The CDR3 is CASSQDRGSADTQYF. Here the CDR3 DNA reads TGCGCCAGCAGCCAAGATCGGGGGAGCGCAGATACGCAGTATTTT.

CDR3 coding DNA: TGTGCCAGCAGTGAATCGGTTGGGATTATCACTGAAGCTTTCTTT. Encoded protein: CASSESVGIITEAFF. The chain carries TRBV6-1 and TRBJ1-1; D ambiguous. Germline loops: CDR1 MNHNS, CDR2 SASEGT. The CDR3 covers 15 residues. Trimming took off 2 bases at V and 4 bases at J, with 14 bases between the two ends.

Comment on this clonotype: Germline is not matched at one junction end, which may reflect a read error. The V call is TRBV7-3, the J call TRBJ2-7; TRBD1 or TRBD2 may be the D gene (5 bases each). Germline values: CDR1 SGHTA, CDR2 FQGTGA. This CDR3 region has 15 residues. CDR3 bases: TGTGCCAGCAGCCTAGGGACCACAAGCTCCTACGAGCAGTGCTTC. It translates to CASSLGTTSSYEQCF.

This sequence joins TRBV14 and TRBJ2-7; D is uncertain. CDR3 size: 15 residues. In germline, CDR1 is SGHDN, CDR2 FVKESK. V was clipped by 1 base and J by 0 bases, with 10 bases between them. The DNA of the CDR3 is TGTGCCAGCAGCCAAGGCGGCCTGAGCTCCTACGAGCAGTACTTC. It yields the protein CASSQGGLSSYEQYF. The full variable domain, completed using reference TRBV14 and TRBJ2-7, is EAGVTQFPSHSVIEKGQTVTLRCDPISGHDNLYWYRRVMGKEIKFLLHFVKESKQDESGMPNNRFLAERTGGTYSTLKVQPAELEDSGVYFCASSQGGLSSYEQYFGPGTRLTVT.

This chain connects TRBV29-1 to TRBJ2-5; D unclear. The germline V gene has CDR1 SQVTM and CDR2 ANQGSEA. CDR3 size: 11 residues. The V end lost 3 bases, the J end lost 11 bases, and 13 bases lay between the germline ends. The CDR3 loop reads CSVEGTSVQYF. CDR3 sequence (DNA): TGCAGCGTTGAGGGCACCTCGGTGCAGTACTTC. The whole variable domain, remainder taken from reference TRBV29-1 and TRBJ2-5, is SAVISQKPSRDICQRGTSLTIQCQVDSQVTMMFWYRQQPGQSLTLIATANQGSEATYESGFVIDKFPISRPNLTFSTLTVSNMSPEDSSIYLCSVEGTSVQYFGPGTRLLVL.

This clonotype was recorded a few times. The chain combines TRBV7-2 with TRBJ2-5; perhaps TRBD2 as D (7 bases). The V end lost 8 bases, the J end lost 4 bases, and 20 bases lay between the germline ends. This CDR3 spans 15 amino acids. CDR1 and CDR2 from the germline V gene are SGHTA and FQGNSA. The CDR3 here is CASGRRSGGAETQYF. The CDR3 region has the DNA TGTGCCAGCGGCAGGCGTTCGGGGGGCGCAGAGACCCAGTACTTC. The whole variable domain, filled in from reference TRBV7-2 and TRBJ2-5, reads GAGVSQSPSNKVTEKGKDVELRCDPISGHTALYWYRQSLGQGLEFLIYFQGNSAPDKSGLPSDRFSAERTGGSVSTLTIQRTQQEDSAVYLCASGRRSGGAETQYFGPGTRLLVL.

This chain joins TRBV6-2 or TRBV6-3 and TRBJ2-5; the match to TRBD1 covers 9 bases. The CDR3 is 14 amino acids. The V and J ends lost 1 base and 4 bases, in that order; junction bases with no gene match: 1. Per germline, CDR1 MNHEY and CDR2 SVGEGT. Here the CDR3 reads CASSYWTGAETQYF. In DNA, the CDR3 is TGTGCCAGCAGTTACTGGACAGGGGCAGAGACCCAGTACTTC.

CDR3 bases: TGTGCCAGCAGCCAGCTAGCGGGAGGGCCTTCCCCGTTCTTC. Protein product: CASSQLAGGPSPFF. The V and J genes are TRBV5-6 and TRBJ2-1; 12 nucleotides agree with TRBD2. This CDR3 contains 14 residues. The J segment lost 15 bases and the V segment lost 4 bases, leaving 11 bases of the junction unmatched. Per germline, CDR1 SGHDT and CDR2 YYEEEE.

This sequence joins TRBV9 and TRBJ2-1; TRBD2 matches at 11 bases. With 0 bases clipped from V and 4 bases from J, the junction kept 3 bases outside the gene matches. The germline V gene has CDR1 SGDLS and CDR2 YYNGEE. CDR3 length equals 16 residues. DNA of the CDR3: TGTGCCAGCAGCGTAGACGGGACTAGCGGATACAATGAGCAGTTCTTC. It codes for CASSVDGTSGYNEQFF.

This clonotype has only a few counts. The chain couples TRBV7-9 to TRBJ2-7, with D unclear. CDR1 is SEHNR and CDR2 is FQNEAQ in the germline V gene (reference sequence). V lost 5 bases, J lost 2 bases, and 7 bases lay in between. The CDR3 has 12 residues. The DNA of the CDR3 is TGTGCCAGCAGCCCCCATCCCTACGAGCAGTACTTC. It translates to CASSPHPYEQYF.

Ten or more counts support this clonotype. V gene TRBV6-2 or TRBV6-3 combines with J gene TRBJ2-1, with TRBD2 identical over 11 bases. J lost 6 bases, V lost 2 bases, and 3 bases had no gene match. CDR1 and CDR2 (germline): MNHEY, SVGEGT. This CDR3 is built from 15 residues. The CDR3 sequence is CASSYRLAGSNEQFF. CDR3 in DNA: TGTGCCAGCAGTTACAGACTAGCGGGGTCCAATGAGCAGTTCTTC.

This clonotype has a single count. The gene calls are TRBV20-1 and TRBJ1-2; a possible D gene is TRBD1 (5 bases). The V end lost 4 bases, the J end lost 7 bases, and 10 bases lay between the germline ends. In germline, CDR1 is DFQATT, CDR2 SNEGSKA (reference sequence). This CDR3 is 11 amino acids long. In DNA form, the CDR3 reads TGCAGTGCTATAGTCGGGGGTGGCTACACCTTC. This sequence encodes CSAIVGGGYTF.

J is TRBJ2-1 and V is TRBV20-1; TRBD2 matches 12 bases. The CDR3 has 16 amino acids. V shed 6 bases, J shed 4 bases, and the junction held 10 bases outside the gene matches. Germline assignment: CDR1 DFQATT and CDR2 SNEGSKA (reference sequence). DNA of the CDR3: TGCAGTGCGCCAAGCCTAGCGGGAGGGTTTTACAATGAGCAGTTCTTC. Translated: CSAPSLAGGFYNEQFF.

The chain has TRBV12-3 or TRBV12-4 and TRBJ2-1; TRBD2 aligns across 10 bases. The V and J ends lost 1 base and 7 bases, in that order; junction bases with no gene match: 7. The CDR3 is made up of 16 amino acids. CDR3 nucleotides: TGTGCCAGCAGTTTAGACTACCTAGCGGGAGTTAATGAGCAGTTCTTC. Protein product: CASSLDYLAGVNEQFF.

The rearrangement links TRBV20-1 to TRBJ2-6; 9 bases align to TRBD2. Germline V gene sequence: CDR1 DFQATT, CDR2 SNEGSKA (reference sequence). V was pared by 3 bases and J by 0 bases, with 6 bases of the junction left unmatched. The CDR3 has 17 residues. The CDR3 bases are TGCAGTGCTAGCCGACTAGCGGTGAACTCTGGGGCCAACGTCCTGACTTTC. Its protein is CSASRLAVNSGANVLTF.

The chain joins TRBV7-9 to TRBJ1-6; TRBD1 agrees at 8 bases. V was pared by 5 bases and J by 3 bases, with 6 bases of the junction left unmatched. CDR3 length: 16 amino acids. The germline CDR1 and CDR2 sequences are SEHNR and FQNEAQ (reference sequence). In DNA, the CDR3 is TGTGCCAGCAGCCGAGGACAGGGCTTCTATAATTCACCCCTCCACTTT. Protein: CASSRGQGFYNSPLHF.

This clonotype was found a few times. The V call is TRBV20-1, the J call TRBJ2-7; 11 bases match TRBD1. The V and J ends lost 3 bases and 4 bases, in that order; junction bases with no gene match: 8. The CDR3 runs 15 residues. The germline V gene encodes CDR1 DFQATT and CDR2 SNEGSKA (reference sequence). The CDR3 nucleotides are TGCAGTGCTAGTCCTCCCGGGACAGGGGGTTACGAGCAGTACTTC. It yields the protein CSASPPGTGGYEQYF.

The chain carries TRBV27 and TRBJ1-1, with 7 bases fitting TRBD1. This CDR3 spans 13 amino acids. Germline lookup yields CDR1 MNHEY and CDR2 SMNVEV (reference sequence). With V trimmed by 4 bases and J by 4 bases, 3 bases remained unmatched. CDR3 protein: CASSYRGSTEAFF. CDR3 in DNA: TGTGCCAGCAGTTACAGGGGCAGCACTGAAGCTTTCTTT.

This chain connects TRBV3-1 to TRBJ2-3; a possible D gene is TRBD1 (5 bases). Trimming cost V 4 bases and J 4 bases, with 18 bases left between them. CDR1 is LGHDT, CDR2 YNNKEL, per germline (reference sequence). This CDR3 has 16 residues. The CDR3 is CASSPTDSPTPDTQYF. Here the CDR3 DNA reads TGTGCCAGCAGCCCCACCGACAGCCCAACCCCAGATACGCAGTATTTT.

The chain couples TRBV5-1 to TRBJ1-5; the D is unclear. Germline V gives CDR1 SGHRS, CDR2 YFSETQ. The CDR3 covers 15 residues. Trimming took 4 bases from V and 2 from J, leaving 13 bases between them. The CDR3 region is CASSPLSEGNQPQHF. The CDR3 nucleotides read TGCGCCAGCAGCCCGTTAAGTGAGGGCAATCAGCCCCAGCATTTT.